Presented here are 18 T cell receptor beta chains from one specimen sequenced in a study of identical twins. TCRdb ran MiXCR on the 5' RACE reads and lists one entry per CDR3 protein. The table shows some 710,000 distinct CDR3 sequences, with roughly 6.2% occurring only once. The specimen sequenced was naive T cells sorted from blood. These receptors came from a man between 18 and 29 years old in good health.

The sample holds a few counts of this clonotype. The chain has TRBV7-6 and TRBJ2-1, with D possibly matching TRBD2 (5 bases). Per the germline V gene, CDR1 is SGHVS and CDR2 is FNYEAQ. V was pared by 4 bases and J by 14 bases, with 15 bases between. The CDR3 totals 12 residues. In DNA form, the CDR3 reads TGTGCCAGCAGCTATGGGAGCCAGCAAGAGTTCTTC. It codes for CASSYGSQQEFF. The full variable domain, rest sourced from reference TRBV7-6 and TRBJ2-1, is GAGVSQSPRYKVTKRGQDVALRCDPISGHVSLYWYRQALGQGPEFLTYFNYEAQQDKSGLPNDRFSAERPEGSISTLTIQRTEQRDSAMYRCASSYGSQQEFFGPGTRLTVL.

This chain connects TRBV2 to TRBJ1-2; tentative D call: TRBD1 (5 bases). Deletions cut 2 bases from V and 5 bases from J, with 9 bases between. This CDR3 spans 13 amino acids. Germline CDR1 reads SNHLY; CDR2 reads FYNNEI. The CDR3 protein is CASSEPGPYGYTF. The DNA for the CDR3 is TGTGCCAGCAGTGAACCGGGACCGTATGGCTACACCTTC.

In its sample, this clonotype was seen many times. The genes are TRBV27 and TRBJ2-3; 7 bases match TRBD1. The CDR3 totals 15 residues. After removal of 6 bases from V and 6 bases from J, the junction contained 12 bases not matched to a gene. The germline CDR1 and CDR2 sequences are MNHEY and SMNVEV (reference sequence). CDR3 region: CASRPSTGTMDTQYF. The DNA of the CDR3 is TGTGCCAGCAGGCCTTCGACAGGGACCATGGATACGCAGTATTTT.

This clonotype was seen at least ten times. The chain employs TRBV5-1 and TRBJ2-3, with unresolved D. The V end lost 5 bases, the J end lost 5 bases, and 12 bases lay between the germline ends. CDR1 and CDR2 from the germline V gene are SGHRS and YFSETQ. This CDR3 is 13 amino acids long. CDR3 DNA sequence: TGCGCCAGCAGTCTACGGACCGGAGATACGCAGTATTTT. Encoded protein: CASSLRTGDTQYF.

At least ten counts were recorded for this clonotype. This chain connects TRBV10-2 to TRBJ2-5, with D possibly being TRBD2 (6 bases). The germline CDR1 and CDR2 sequences are WSHSY and SAAADI. The CDR3 is 14 residues long. The V end was cut by 4 bases, the J end by 5 bases, with 14 bases between. This CDR3 reads CASSGQTSSETQYF. In nucleotides, the CDR3 is TGCGCCAGCAGTGGACAGACTAGTAGTGAGACCCAGTACTTC.

In this sample, this clonotype turned up many times. The rearrangement uses TRBV28 and TRBJ2-7, with 8 bases identical to TRBD1. V lost 3 bases to trimming and J lost 3 bases; unmatched junction nucleotides: 10. CDR3 length equals 16 residues. In germline, CDR1 is MDHEN, CDR2 SYDVKM. Here the CDR3 reads CASSFKYGTGVYEQYF. CDR3 DNA sequence: TGTGCCAGCAGTTTCAAGTACGGGACAGGAGTCTACGAGCAGTACTTC.

The CDR3 bases are TGTGCCAGCAGCCCCTTGGAAGGGAGGCAAAACGAGCAGTACTTC. It specifies CASSPLEGRQNEQYF. The rearrangement joins TRBV7-6 to TRBJ2-7; D is possibly TRBD2 (6 bases). Germline V gives CDR1 SGHVS, CDR2 FNYEAQ. V was clipped by 5 bases and J by 5 bases, with 19 bases between them. This CDR3 contains 15 residues.

Many counts were recorded for this clonotype. V and J are TRBV27 and TRBJ2-7, with D perhaps TRBD1 or TRBD2 (5 bases each). Trimming cost V 7 bases and J 2 bases, with 18 bases left between them. Looked up from germline, CDR1 is MNHEY and CDR2 is SMNVEV (reference sequence). This CDR3 has 15 residues. The CDR3 region is CASTTRDGRPYEQYF. The CDR3 coding sequence is TGTGCCAGCACCACCCGGGACGGGCGGCCCTACGAGCAGTACTTC.

As concerns this clonotype: This could be a read error, since a much larger clone is one nucleotide away. This chain links TRBV6-1 with TRBJ2-7, with a tentative D call TRBD1 (6 bases). The CDR3 extends over 13 amino acids. CDR1 and CDR2 (germline): MNHNS, SASEGT. DNA for the CDR3: TGTGCCAGCAGGGAGACAGGCGTCTACAAGCAGTACTTC. Protein product: CASRETGVYKQYF.

This clonotype was counted many times. The V and J genes are TRBV27 and TRBJ2-7, with D maybe TRBD2 (7 bases). Germline V lookup: CDR1 MNHEY, CDR2 SMNVEV (reference sequence). This CDR3 has 13 amino acids. V lost 6 bases and J 3 bases, leaving 12 bases between the germline ends. Here the CDR3 reads CASSRGALYEQYF. In DNA form, the CDR3 reads TGTGCCAGCAGCCGGGGGGCCCTCTACGAGCAGTACTTC.

V gene TRBV2 combines with J gene TRBJ2-3; TRBD2 aligns across 10 bases. The V gene's germline CDR1 is SNHLY and CDR2 FYNNEI. The V gene end was trimmed by 4 bases and the J gene end by 8 bases; junction bases not matched to a gene: 6. The CDR3 has 14 residues. The CDR3 bases are TGTGCCAGCAGTGGTGCCCTAGCGGGAGTTACGCAGTATTTT. It translates to CASSGALAGVTQYF. Together with reference TRBV2 and TRBJ2-3, the CDR3 gives the full variable domain: EPEVTQTPSHQVTQMGQEVILRCVPISNHLYFYWYRQILGQKVEFLVSFYNNEISEKSEIFDDQFSVERPDGSNFTLKIRSTKLEDSAMYFCASSGALAGVTQYFGPGTRLTVL.

This clonotype was seen ten or more times. The rearrangement links TRBV20-1 to TRBJ2-3; 12 positions match TRBD2. In germline, CDR1 is DFQATT, CDR2 SNEGSKA (reference sequence). V was clipped by 1 base and J by 7 bases; unmatched bases: 3. This CDR3 spans 14 amino acids. The CDR3 DNA is TGCAGTGCTAGAGCGACTAGCGGGAGTCATACGCAGTATTTT. This encodes CSARATSGSHTQYF.

V gene TRBV9 combines with J gene TRBJ1-5, with a weak D call TRBD1 (6 bases). Trimming left V 0 bases short and J 3 bases short, with 10 bases between. In germline, CDR1 is SGDLS, CDR2 YYNGEE. The CDR3 runs 15 residues. The CDR3 DNA follows: TGTGCCAGCAGCGTAGGAACAGGGAACAATCAGCCCCAGCATTTT. Translated: CASSVGTGNNQPQHF.

Ten or more counts support this clonotype. The rearrangement joins TRBV19 to TRBJ2-1; D is unclear. The CDR3 sequence is 19 residues long. CDR1 is LNHDA, CDR2 SQIVND, per germline (reference sequence). V lost 1 base, J lost 3 bases, and 22 bases lay in between. CDR3 amino acids: CASSIGGRQGIAYYNEQFF. Here the CDR3 DNA reads TGTGCCAGTAGTATAGGTGGCCGACAAGGTATTGCTTACTACAATGAGCAGTTCTTC.

This clonotype occurred a few times. The CDR3 bases are TGTGCCAGCAGCCCCCGGGGCGGCTTGGGGAATGAGCAGTTCTTC. This encodes CASSPRGGLGNEQFF. This chain joins TRBV7-2 and TRBJ2-1, with D perhaps given as TRBD1 or TRBD2 (5 bases each). This CDR3 is 15 amino acids long. Trimming shortened V by 5 bases and J by 7 bases, and 18 bases separated the two germline ends. The germline V gene has CDR1 SGHTA and CDR2 FQGNSA.

V is TRBV11-2 and J is TRBJ1-4, with no clear D. This CDR3 comprises 14 residues. V shed 1 base and J shed 0 bases, with 3 bases lying between them. CDR1 SGHAT and CDR2 FQNNGV come from the germline V gene. CDR3 loop: CASSLVPTNEKLFF. The CDR3 nucleotides read TGTGCCAGCAGCTTAGTTCCAACTAATGAAAAACTGTTTTTT.

This clonotype was detected ten times or more. The chain combines TRBV27 with TRBJ2-5; 10 bases align to TRBD2. This CDR3 spans 16 amino acids. V dropped 2 bases and J dropped 4; count of bases not matched to a gene: 7. The germline gives CDR1 MNHEY, CDR2 SMNVEV (reference sequence). The DNA for the CDR3 is TGTGCCAGCAGTTTAAATGTAGCGGGAGGCACAGAGACCCAGTACTTC. It yields the protein CASSLNVAGGTETQYF.

This CDR3 reads CATKGFGSYEQYF. As DNA, the CDR3 is TGTGCCACCAAAGGGTTTGGATCCTACGAGCAGTACTTC. V gene TRBV10-3 combines with J gene TRBJ2-7; D unresolved. V dropped 10 bases and J dropped 1 base, with 14 bases sitting between them. This CDR3 contains 13 residues. The V gene's germline CDR1 is ENHRY and CDR2 SYGVKD.